A selection of T cell receptor beta chains follows, all from one sample in a study of sequential checkpoint blockade in melanoma. Sequenced by immunoSEQ multiplex PCR; TCRdb stores in-frame clones only, minus some. The repertoire consists of roughly 18,000 clones, with roughly two thirds occurring once and the leading ten covering 18%. The input for sequencing was CD8+ T cells sorted from blood (inferred from file names), taken from a patient given nivolumab and ipilimumab in sequence. The receptor source for this set is a human donor with melanoma. CDR3s include the opening cysteine and the closing phenylalanine or tryptophan. The D gene is left open where the match is weak. Not all rows give a size; the values are once, few, many and, for expanded clones, a class.

TRBV5-6	NA	TRBJ1-2	NA	TGTGCCAGCTACAGCAACAATAGTCGAAAGAATGGCTACACCTTC	CASYSNNSRKNGYTF
TRBV2	NA	TRBJ1-1	NA	TGTGCCAGCAGTCACCACTTGACAGGTCTGAAAACTGAAGCTTTCTTT	CASSHHLTGLKTEAFF
TRBV7-6	TRBD1	TRBJ1-2	few	TGTGCCAGCGGACAGGGTGGGGCCTATGGCTACACCTTC	CASGQGGAYGYTF
TRBV6-5	NA	TRBJ1-1	NA	TGTGCCAGCAGTCCCGGGTCATTGAACACTGAAGCTTTCTTT	CASSPGSLNTEAFF
TRBV2	TRBD1	TRBJ1-5	NA	TGTGCCAGCAGCACTGGGACAGGGGGTAGCAATCAGCCCCAGCATTTT	CASSTGTGGSNQPQHF
TRBV5-4	NA	TRBJ2-1	NA	TGTGCCAGCAGTCATTTTCGGGGGGCCGATGAGCAGTTCTTC	CASSHFRGADEQFF
TRBV7-9	TRBD1	TRBJ2-5	once	TGTGCCAGCAGCTTACAAAAAGTAACCGGGACAGCCTTTCAAGAGACCCAGTACTTC	CASSLQKVTGTAFQETQYF
TRBV6-5	NA	TRBJ1-2	few	TGTGCCAGCAGTGAAAAGGAGAACTATGGCTACACCTTC	CASSEKENYGYTF
TRBV27	TRBD1	TRBJ1-2	NA	TGTGCCAGCAGTCCGGACAGGGCTGATGGCTACACCTTC	CASSPDRADGYTF
TRBV6-1	TRBD1	TRBJ2-3	NA	TGTGCCAGCACCCACCGGGACAGGGTCACAGATACGCAGTATTTT	CASTHRDRVTDTQYF
TRBV11-2	TRBD1	TRBJ2-5	NA	TGTGCCAGCAGCTTACCCAGGGGGCGAGAGACCCAGTACTTC	CASSLPRGRETQYF
TRBV19	TRBD2	TRBJ2-1	NA	TGTGCCAGTAGTAAGGGGATCCTAGCGGGATTATATGAGCAGTTCTTC	CASSKGILAGLYEQFF